The T cell receptor beta chain described here comes from a study of cytomegalovirus exposure and HLA in healthy donors. With 60 Vbeta and 13 Jbeta primers, the PCR was carried out. Generated by immunoSEQ multiplex PCR, the TCRdb table keeps only in-frame clones and is missing some. The sample shows around 120,000 clones, 60% to 80% of them seen only once. The CDR3 length is 13 residues. CDR1 and CDR2 (germline): SGHVS, FNYEAQ. V lost 1 base and J 5 bases, leaving 8 bases between the germline ends. This clone was detected only a few times. This clonotype was obtained from a man in his forties or fifties in good health and CMV-seropositive. The sequenced sample was PBMCs. V is TRBV7-6 and J is TRBJ1-1; D gene ambiguous. CDR3 nucleotide sequence: TGTGCCAGCAGCTTAGAAAAGGAGACTGAAGCTTTCTTT. Translated, it gives CASSLEKETEAFF.